This TCR beta chain was sequenced during a study of OX40 agonist ivuxolimab in advanced cancers. Study details: Participants, approximately 80% male, averaged 60 years of age, ranging from roughly 23 to 80.

General study findings and limits: Dose levels from 0.1 to 3.0 mg/kg saw CD4+ and CD8+ blood T cells expand clonally by week 6. Among the nonresponders, some also had low normalized T-cell clonal expansion.

Trimming removed 4 bases from V and 7 bases from J; junction bases left unmatched: 12. CDR1 and CDR2 (germline): KGHSH, LQKENI. The CDR3 is 15 residues long. Generated by immunoSEQ multiplex PCR, the TCRdb table keeps only in-frame clones and is missing some. This table holds fewer than 95,000 clones, about 84% found once. This clone is a singleton in its sample. The antigen is undetermined. Sample: CD4+ or CD8+ T cells sorted from blood, taken in a trial of the OX40 agonist ivuxolimab. The chain has TRBV18 and TRBJ1-2; 7 nucleotides align to TRBD1. This TCR was sampled from an adult with an advanced solid tumor such as melanoma, head and neck, liver or kidney cancer. The CDR3 loop reads CASSLTNYRGGGYTF. CDR3 coding DNA: TGTGCCAGCTCACTTACAAACTACAGGGGTGGTGGCTACACCTTC.